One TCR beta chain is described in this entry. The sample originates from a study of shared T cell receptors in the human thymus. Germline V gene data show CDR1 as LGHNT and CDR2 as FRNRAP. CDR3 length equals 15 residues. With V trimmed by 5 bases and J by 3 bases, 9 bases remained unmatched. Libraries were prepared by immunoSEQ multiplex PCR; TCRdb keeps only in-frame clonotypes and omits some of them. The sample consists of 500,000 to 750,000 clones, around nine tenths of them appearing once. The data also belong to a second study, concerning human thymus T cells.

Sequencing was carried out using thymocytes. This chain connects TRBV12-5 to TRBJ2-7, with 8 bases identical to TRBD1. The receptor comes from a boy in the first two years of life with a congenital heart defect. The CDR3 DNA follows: TGTGCTAGTGGTGCCCCGTGGACAGGGTTCTACGAGCAGTACTTC. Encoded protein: CASGAPWTGFYEQYF.